The 4 T cell receptor beta chains listed next were all sequenced from one sample in a study of blood T cell repertoires in COVID-19. Data came from immunoSEQ multiplex PCR; TCRdb stores just in-frame clones and leaves some out. The sample includes 200,000 or so clones, about 94% of them seen just once. Sample: peripheral blood. All receptors come from a man aged 60 to 75 with COVID-19, enrolled during active disease.

This chain connects TRBV12-3 or TRBV12-4 to TRBJ2-7; a weak D match, TRBD1 (6 bases). Trimming left V 6 bases short and J 2 bases short, with 11 bases between. The CDR3 spans 13 residues. This CDR3 reads CASSGTPTYEQYF. The CDR3 nucleotides are TGTGCCAGCAGCGGGACACCCACCTACGAGCAGTACTTC.

The CDR3 nucleotides read TGTGCCAGCAGTTACTCGACCAGCGGGGGGCAGTACGAGCAGTACTTC. Translating gives CASSYSTSGGQYEQYF. This chain links TRBV6-5 with TRBJ2-7; TRBD2 matches 9 bases. The CDR3 is made up of 16 amino acids. Germline-derived CDR1 and CDR2 are MNHEY and SVGAGI. The J segment lost 4 bases and the V segment lost 0 bases, leaving 7 bases of the junction unmatched.

The V gene is TRBV7-2, the J gene TRBJ2-2; TRBD2 might be the D (6 bases). Trimming left V 5 bases short and J 7 bases short, with 14 bases between. The CDR3 contains 14 residues. CDR1 and CDR2 from the germline V gene are SGHTA and FQGNSA. The DNA for the CDR3 is TGTGCCAGCAGCCCGGGACTCCCCCACGGGGAGCTGTTTTTT. Its translation is CASSPGLPHGELFF.

V and J are TRBV7-9 and TRBJ2-1, with TRBD1 as a possible D gene (5 bases). CDR1 is SEHNR and CDR2 is FQNEAQ in the germline V gene (reference sequence). Trimming pared 5 bases from V and 14 bases from J, leaving 16 bases between. The CDR3 totals 12 residues. The CDR3, as DNA: TGTGCCAGCAGCCTTGGGGTACAGGACGAGTTCTTC. The encoded protein is CASSLGVQDEFF.